This TCR beta chain was sequenced in a study of T cells and copy number aberrations in small-cell lung cancer (dated by TCRdb to the early 2020s). At the level of the whole study: Whole-exome sequencing of the same tumor regions was paired with TCR repertoire sequencing so that T cell metrics could be related to mutations and copy number aberrations. Tumor TCR data existed for approximately 18 patients, while 12 to 15 patients had TCR data covering both tumor and normal tissue. What the authors observed across the whole study: The study was limited by a small sample size because surgical resection is uncommon in small-cell lung cancer, and validation of the findings is required. All specimens consisted of formalin-fixed paraffin-embedded tissue, which is known to introduce sequencing artifacts. Tumors had lower T-cell density, richness and clonality than adjacent lung tissue, though the difference in density was not significant.

The donors were limited-stage small-cell lung cancer patients whose surgical resection took place in Hangzhou, China, between 2008 and 2020. All donors had upfront surgery without preoperative chemotherapy or radiotherapy, and none received immunotherapy before or after surgery. All 19 patients in the sequenced cohort were identified as smokers or heavy second-hand smokers. Adjacent normal lung was taken at least 2 cm away from the tumor margin, and two pathologists confirmed by morphology that the adjacent normal lung was free of malignant cells. The study used multi-region TCR-beta sequencing of resected limited-stage small-cell lung cancers together with tumor-adjacent lung tissue to characterize T cell repertoire heterogeneity. The AllPrep DNA/RNA FFPE Kit (Qiagen) was used to extract genomic DNA from FFPE tissue. TCR-beta CDR3 regions were amplified from genomic DNA with the immunoSEQ hsTCRB Kit using multiplexed V- and J-gene primers. Unique DNA barcodes were added in a second PCR, and the samples were pooled together with one negative control and one positive control. An Illumina MiSeq running a 150-cycle paired-end protocol was used to sequence the pooled TCR-beta libraries. The original methods were these. Raw sequencing data were processed by Adaptive Biotechnologies into a report containing normalized, annotated TCR-beta repertoires. To compute T-cell density, TCR-beta templates were normalized to usable DNA, with usable DNA estimated through amplification of housekeeping genes. Richness was the count of unique rearrangements, and clonality was defined as 1 minus Pielou's evenness. TCRdb stores this immuneACCESS table with in-frame sequences only. Part of the clones is absent; in the studies checked, under half of the shortfall reflects unresolved V genes, and no reason is known for the rest. D and trimming come from the DNA, and the V and J calls and clone size come from that table. The sample has 7,500 to 10,000 clones on record, about 75% of them singletons. The top ten constitute 30% to 40% of the sample.

With regard to this clone: Its antigen is currently not known. No qualities accompany the bases; no much larger clone lies one base away.

CDR1 and CDR2 are drawn from the germline V gene (reference sequence): GTSNPN, SVGIG. Including the terminal cysteine and phenylalanine, the CDR3 comprises 13 residues. The CDR3 DNA has 39 bases and is translated from base 1. At the junction V is shortened by 2 bases and J by 7 bases, with 14 bases in between. Here the chain combines TRBV30 and TRBJ1-1; TRBD1 might be the D gene, on 5 matching bases. This TCR was recovered from a man aged 55 to 70 with small cell lung cancer. Sequenced input: normal tissue next to the tumor. The DNA reads as follows: TGTGCCTGGAGTATGAACCGGGACGGTGAAGCTTTCTTT. This gives the protein CAWSMNRDGEAFF.